Shown below are 2 T cell receptor beta chains from a single sample sequenced in a study of cytomegalovirus exposure and HLA in healthy donors. Primers included in the PCR were 60 Vbeta and 13 Jbeta primers. TCRdb keeps only in-frame clones here, not all; method: immunoSEQ multiplex PCR. Of some 160,000 clones in the sample, more than 65% were seen once. Sequencing was carried out using PBMCs. These receptors came from a woman in her 30s in good health and CMV-seronegative.

The V and J genes are TRBV5-1 and TRBJ1-1; D is unresolved. The V gene lost 1 base and the J gene lost 2 bases, with 9 bases spanning the gap. This CDR3 contains 14 residues. Germline CDR1 and CDR2: SGHRS and YFSETQ. DNA of the CDR3: TGCGCCAGCAGCTTGTCCGAGGCTAACACTGAAGCTTTCTTT. Its translation is CASSLSEANTEAFF.

Here the CDR3 reads CASSLPRQGAGGYGYTF. The CDR3 nucleotides are TGTGCCAGCAGTCTTCCACGACAGGGGGCGGGGGGCTATGGCTACACCTTC. The chain links TRBV28 to TRBJ1-2; TRBD1 matches 10 bases. The germline CDR1 and CDR2 sequences are MDHEN and SYDVKM. V shed 5 bases, J shed 4 bases, and the junction held 13 bases outside the gene matches. This CDR3 has 17 residues.